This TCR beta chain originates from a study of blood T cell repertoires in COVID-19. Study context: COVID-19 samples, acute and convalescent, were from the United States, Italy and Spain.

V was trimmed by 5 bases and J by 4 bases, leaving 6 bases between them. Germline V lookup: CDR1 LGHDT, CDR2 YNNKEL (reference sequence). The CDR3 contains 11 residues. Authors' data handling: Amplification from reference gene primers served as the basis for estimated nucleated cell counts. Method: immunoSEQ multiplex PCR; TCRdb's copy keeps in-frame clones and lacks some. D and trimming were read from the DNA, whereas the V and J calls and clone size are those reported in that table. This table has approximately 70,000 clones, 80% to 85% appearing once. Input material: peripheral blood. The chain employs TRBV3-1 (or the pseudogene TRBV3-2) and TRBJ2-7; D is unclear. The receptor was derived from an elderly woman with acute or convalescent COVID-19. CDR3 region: CASSGWYEQYF. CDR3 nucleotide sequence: TGTGCCAGCAGCGGCTGGTACGAGCAGTACTTC.